The next 32 T cell receptor beta chains were all read from a single sample in a study of shared T cell receptors in the human thymus. The data were produced by immunoSEQ multiplex PCR, yet TCRdb's version contains in-frame clones alone and is incomplete. The sample lists about 660,000 clones, around 87% occurring once. These data also formed part of another study, on human thymus T cells.

The source material was thymocytes. The receptor set was obtained from a boy younger than two with a congenital heart defect.

The chain carries TRBV18 and TRBJ2-6, with TRBD2 identical over 9 bases. CDR1 and CDR2 (germline): KGHSH, LQKENI. The CDR3 extends over 17 amino acids. V was clipped by 2 bases and J by 3 bases; unmatched bases: 5. The CDR3 sequence is CASSPATSGGGANVLTF. CDR3 bases: TGTGCCAGCTCACCAGCGACTAGCGGTGGTGGGGCCAACGTCCTGACTTTC.

This clone was picked up one time. The CDR3 protein is CASGAERGVSYEQYF. The CDR3 DNA reads TGTGCCAGCGGGGCGGAACGGGGGGTCTCCTACGAGCAGTACTTC. The V and J genes are TRBV21-1 and TRBJ2-7; the D call of TRBD2 is as the table states it, not checked on the DNA. TRBV21-1 is a known pseudogene. CDR3 length: 15 residues.

The J gene is TRBJ2-2, the V gene TRBV19; 7 positions agree with TRBD1. CDR1 LNHDA and CDR2 SQIVND come from the germline V gene (reference sequence). The CDR3 runs 14 residues. V was clipped by 7 bases and J by 4 bases; unmatched bases: 6. CDR3 in amino acids: CASTPTGSTGELFF. The CDR3 DNA sequence: TGTGCCAGTACCCCGACAGGGAGCACCGGGGAGCTGTTTTTT. Based on the CDR3 plus reference TRBV19 and TRBJ2-2, the full variable domain is DGGITQSPKYLFRKEGQNVTLSCEQNLNHDAMYWYRQDPGQGLRLIYYSQIVNDFQKGDIAEGYSVSREKKESFPLTVTSAQKNPTAFYLCASTPTGSTGELFFGEGSRLTVL.

The chain joins TRBV9 to TRBJ2-5, with 10 nucleotides matching TRBD2. The CDR3 is made up of 17 amino acids. V shed 0 bases and J 5 bases; nucleotides not matched to a gene: 10. Germline CDR1 and CDR2: SGDLS and YYNGEE. For the CDR3, the DNA is TGTGCCAGCAGCGTAGCTAACGGTAGCGGGGGGAAGGAGACCCAGTACTTC. As protein: CASSVANGSGGKETQYF.

This rearrangement joins TRBV28 to TRBJ2-3, with D perhaps matching TRBD2 (6 bases). V was pared by 2 bases and J by 0 bases, with 9 bases between. Germline CDR1 reads MDHEN; CDR2 reads SYDVKM. The CDR3 has 15 amino acids. The CDR3 bases are TGTGCCAGCAGTTTAGCGGGGATAAGCACAGATACGCAGTATTTT. Its translation: CASSLAGISTDTQYF. Full variable domain (outside the CDR3, taken from reference TRBV28 and TRBJ2-3): DVKVTQSSRYLVKRTGEKVFLECVQDMDHENMFWYRQDPGLGLRLIYFSYDVKMKEKGDIPEGYSVSREKKERFSLILESASTNQTSMYLCASSLAGISTDTQYFGPGTRLTVL.

The chain joins TRBV10-1 to TRBJ1-1; TRBD1 might be the D (5 bases). The CDR3 has 14 residues. V lost 4 bases to trimming and J lost 0 bases, with 9 bases between them. CDR1 WNHNN and CDR2 SYGVQD come from the germline V gene (reference sequence). The CDR3 DNA reads as TGCGCCAGCAGTGTGGGGGGATTGAACACTGAAGCTTTCTTT. Translation gives CASSVGGLNTEAFF.

The V call is TRBV5-6, the J call TRBJ2-5, with TRBD2 as a possible D gene (6 bases). Germline V gene sequence: CDR1 SGHDT, CDR2 YYEEEE. CDR3 size: 15 residues. Trimming cost V 4 bases and J 1 base, with 14 bases left between them. The CDR3 region has the DNA TGTGCCAGCAGCCCCTCGGGACTCCTCCAAGAGACCCAGTACTTC. It specifies CASSPSGLLQETQYF.

The chain employs TRBV28 and TRBJ2-7; 7 positions match TRBD1. Germline values: CDR1 MDHEN, CDR2 SYDVKM. With V trimmed by 7 bases and J by 0 bases, 12 bases remained unmatched. There are 16 residues in the CDR3. The CDR3 protein is CASTPKTGRVSYEQYF. The CDR3 bases are TGTGCCAGCACCCCAAAGACAGGGAGAGTCTCCTACGAGCAGTACTTC. Full variable domain (missing parts from reference TRBV28 and TRBJ2-7): DVKVTQSSRYLVKRTGEKVFLECVQDMDHENMFWYRQDPGLGLRLIYFSYDVKMKEKGDIPEGYSVSREKKERFSLILESASTNQTSMYLCASTPKTGRVSYEQYFGPGTRLTVT.

The chain uses TRBV9 and TRBJ1-3; D not certain. The CDR3 runs 17 residues. V dropped 0 bases and J dropped 4 bases, with 17 bases sitting between them. Germline V gives CDR1 SGDLS, CDR2 YYNGEE. The CDR3 sequence: CASSVAVSEPEGNTIYF. The CDR3 DNA reads as TGTGCCAGCAGCGTAGCAGTCAGCGAGCCTGAGGGAAACACCATATATTTT. Based on the CDR3 plus reference TRBV9 and TRBJ1-3, the full variable domain is DSGVTQTPKHLITATGQRVTLRCSPRSGDLSVYWYQQSLDQGLQFLIQYYNGEERAKGNILERFSAQQFPDLHSELNLSSLELGDSALYFCASSVAVSEPEGNTIYFGEGSWLTVV.

This chain connects TRBV4-3 to TRBJ1-1, with a possible D match to TRBD1 (5 bases). Trimming cost V 0 bases and J 0 bases, with 8 bases left between them. The CDR3 sequence is 15 residues long. CDR1 is LGHNA and CDR2 is YSLEER in the germline V gene. The CDR3 is CASSQEARVNTEAFF. The CDR3 DNA sequence: TGCGCCAGCAGCCAAGAGGCCAGGGTGAACACTGAAGCTTTCTTT.

This chain connects TRBV7-2 to TRBJ2-1, with 10 bases matching TRBD2. Germline V gene data show CDR1 as SGHTA and CDR2 as FQGNSA. Trimming cost V 5 bases and J 0 bases; bases outside gene matches: 13. This CDR3 has 19 amino acids. CDR3: CASSVHGTSGESSYNEQFF. CDR3 sequence (DNA): TGTGCCAGCAGCGTACACGGTACTAGCGGGGAAAGCTCCTACAATGAGCAGTTCTTC.

The chain employs TRBV5-1 and TRBJ2-2; TRBD2 matches at 10 bases. The CDR3 covers 17 residues. The V segment lost 2 bases and the J segment 0 bases; nucleotides outside the gene matches: 4. The germline gives CDR1 SGHRS, CDR2 YFSETQ. In DNA form, the CDR3 reads TGCGCCAGCAGCTTCGTAGCGGGAGGTCCGAACACCGGGGAGCTGTTTTTT. Translated, it gives CASSFVAGGPNTGELFF.

V gene TRBV29-1 combines with J gene TRBJ1-1; D gene uncertain. V was pared by 8 bases and J by 9 bases, with 10 bases between. This CDR3 has 9 amino acids. Per the germline V gene, CDR1 is SQVTM and CDR2 is ANQGSEA. The CDR3 region is CSPGEKAFF. The CDR3 DNA reads TGCAGCCCCGGGGAGAAAGCTTTCTTT.

The V gene is TRBV9, the J gene TRBJ2-1, with D tentatively TRBD2 (5 bases). The CDR3 extends over 11 amino acids. In germline, CDR1 is SGDLS, CDR2 YYNGEE. The V and J ends lost 3 bases and 11 bases respectively, with 9 bases between them. The DNA for the CDR3 is TGTGCCAGCAGCGCGGACTCGCAGCAGTTCTTC. Encoded protein: CASSADSQQFF.

The V gene is TRBV7-2, the J gene TRBJ1-1, with D possibly being TRBD1 (6 bases). Germline V gene lookup returns CDR1 SGHTA and CDR2 FQGNSA. The CDR3 has 14 amino acids. V was trimmed by 3 bases and J by 4 bases, leaving 12 bases between them. The CDR3 region has the DNA TGTGCCAGCAGCTTTGGGGGCGAGCGCACTGAAGCTTTCTTT. Translated: CASSFGGERTEAFF. The variable domain in full, with the rest retrieved from reference TRBV7-2 and TRBJ1-1, is GAGVSQSPSNKVTEKGKDVELRCDPISGHTALYWYRQSLGQGLEFLIYFQGNSAPDKSGLPSDRFSAERTGGSVSTLTIQRTQQEDSAVYLCASSFGGERTEAFFGQGTRLTVV.

The chain uses TRBV14 and TRBJ2-2, with D maybe TRBD1 (6 bases). This CDR3 has 15 residues. Trimming left V 7 bases short and J 1 base short, with 13 bases between. Germline V gene lookup returns CDR1 SGHDN and CDR2 FVKESK. This chain's CDR3 is CASNTGDKNTGELFF. CDR3 nucleotides: TGTGCCAGCAACACTGGGGACAAGAACACCGGGGAGCTGTTTTTT.

The chain employs TRBV5-6 and TRBJ2-3; 9 bases map to TRBD1. The CDR3 is 15 amino acids. Germline V gene data show CDR1 as SGHDT and CDR2 as YYEEEE. V trimming: 3 bases; J trimming: 6 bases; junction bases outside the gene matches: 8. The CDR3 reads CASSYRGQGKDTQYF. DNA of the CDR3: TGTGCCAGCAGCTACCGGGGACAGGGTAAGGATACGCAGTATTTT.

V is TRBV4-3 and J is TRBJ2-1, with 9 bases matching TRBD2. J lost 10 bases, V lost 0 bases, and 10 bases had no gene match. Per germline, CDR1 LGHNA and CDR2 YSLEER. CDR3 length: 16 amino acids. CDR3 in DNA: TGCGCCAGCAGCCAAGATAGCGGGAGCGCCAGGGGGGAGCAGTTCTTC. It specifies CASSQDSGSARGEQFF.

The sample holds one count of this clone. The V call is TRBV5-8, the J call TRBJ1-5; TRBD1 is a possible D gene (6 bases). From germline, CDR1 is SGHTS and CDR2 YDEGEE. The CDR3 sequence is 17 residues long. Trimming left V 0 bases short and J 3 bases short, with 16 bases between. The CDR3 DNA follows: TGTGCCAGCAGCTTGGATGATACGGGACAACTCAATCAGCCCCAGCATTTT. It specifies CASSLDDTGQLNQPQHF.

The chain is built from TRBV6-5 and TRBJ2-1; D remains unclear. Germline CDR1 is MNHEY and CDR2 is SVGAGI. The CDR3 is 16 amino acids. Trimming took 0 bases from V and 5 from J, leaving 14 bases between them. The CDR3 DNA sequence: TGTGCCAGCAGTTACTCGATTAGCTGGAACCACAATGAGCAGTTCTTC. It is translated as CASSYSISWNHNEQFF.

The chain is built from TRBV30 and TRBJ1-1; perhaps TRBD1 as D (6 bases). V was clipped by 1 base and J by 5 bases, with 11 bases between them. This CDR3 spans 13 amino acids. From germline, CDR1 is GTSNPN and CDR2 SVGIG (reference sequence). The CDR3 loop reads CAWSAPDRTEAFF. The DNA for the CDR3 is TGTGCCTGGAGTGCCCCGGACAGAACTGAAGCTTTCTTT.

The J gene is TRBJ2-7, the V gene TRBV6-6; a possible D gene is TRBD2 (7 bases). This CDR3 region has 14 residues. The V gene's germline CDR1 is MNHNY and CDR2 SVGAGI (reference sequence). The ends were cut back, 2 bases at V and 6 bases at J, with 14 bases in the middle. In DNA form, the CDR3 reads TGTGCCAGCAGTTACCCGGGGGGCTTAAGCGAGCAGTACTTC. Residues: CASSYPGGLSEQYF.

This chain's CDR3 is CASSLGEGVNQPQHF. The DNA of the CDR3 is TGCGCCAGCAGCTTGGGGGAGGGAGTCAATCAGCCCCAGCATTTT. The rearrangement uses TRBV5-1 and TRBJ1-5; no clear D. Germline assignment: CDR1 SGHRS and CDR2 YFSETQ. The CDR3 has 15 amino acids. V was shortened by 0 bases and J by 3 bases, with 10 bases between the two germline ends.

This rearrangement joins TRBV6-4 to TRBJ1-6, with 9 bases that match TRBD1. With 6 bases clipped from V and 4 bases from J, the junction kept 4 bases outside the gene matches. Germline V gene data show CDR1 as MRHNA and CDR2 as SNTAGT. CDR3 length equals 15 residues. The CDR3 sequence is CASREQGAYNSPLHF. As DNA, the CDR3 is TGTGCCAGCAGGGAACAGGGGGCATATAATTCACCCCTCCACTTT.

The J gene is TRBJ2-7, the V gene TRBV5-5, with D perhaps matching TRBD1 (6 bases). V lost 5 bases, J lost 1 base, and 13 bases lay in between. This CDR3 has 14 residues. Per the germline V gene, CDR1 is SGHKS and CDR2 is YYEKEE (reference sequence). CDR3 DNA: TGTGCCAGCAGATCGGGACATGGATCCTACGAGCAGTACTTC. Encoded protein: CASRSGHGSYEQYF.

The chain employs TRBV7-9 and TRBJ1-5; D perhaps matches TRBD1 (6 bases). Germline CDR1 and CDR2: SEHNR and FQNEAQ (reference sequence). The CDR3 runs to 17 residues. V lost 1 base and J lost 5, with 18 bases in between. The CDR3: CASSLGEPGEWDQPQHF. The CDR3 coding sequence is TGTGCCAGCAGCTTAGGCGAGCCAGGGGAGTGGGATCAGCCCCAGCATTTT.

The chain joins TRBV28 to TRBJ1-2; 7 bases match TRBD1. CDR1 and CDR2 from the germline V gene are MDHEN and SYDVKM. Trimming took 3 bases from V and 8 from J; bases not matched to a gene: 21. The CDR3 extends over 18 amino acids. CDR3 nucleotide sequence: TGTGCCAGCAGTTTTCGAGGCCTACCGACAGGGCATAAGGAGGGCTACACCTTC. Translation gives CASSFRGLPTGHKEGYTF.

The chain has TRBV19 and TRBJ2-2; a weak D match, TRBD1 (6 bases). V shed 2 bases and J shed 5 bases, with 18 bases lying between them. Germline lookup yields CDR1 LNHDA and CDR2 SQIVND (reference sequence). This CDR3 spans 17 amino acids. The chain's CDR3 is CASSIISRGHETGELFF. In nucleotides, the CDR3 is TGTGCCAGTAGTATAATATCCAGGGGACACGAGACCGGGGAGCTGTTTTTT.

This rearrangement joins TRBV5-1 to TRBJ2-7; 8 bases are a match to TRBD2. This CDR3 has 16 residues. Germline CDR1 and CDR2: SGHRS and YFSETQ. V lost 0 bases and J lost 3; bases outside the gene matches: 8. The CDR3 here is CASSLVLAGSRYEQYF. DNA of the CDR3: TGCGCCAGCAGCTTGGTCCTAGCGGGCTCACGCTACGAGCAGTACTTC.

The CDR3 region is CASSLRRSPYEQYF. CDR3 coding DNA: TGTGCCAGCAGTTTGAGACGGAGCCCTTACGAGCAGTACTTC. The rearrangement joins TRBV5-8 to TRBJ2-7; D unclear. This CDR3 region has 14 residues. CDR1 SGHTS and CDR2 YDEGEE come from the germline V gene. The V and J ends lost 5 bases and 4 bases respectively, with 16 bases between them.

The chain carries TRBV2 and TRBJ2-7; TRBD1 matches 7 bases. Losses at the gene ends were 5 bases for V and 5 bases for J; bases not matched to a gene: 9. The germline gives CDR1 SNHLY, CDR2 FYNNEI. The CDR3 extends over 14 amino acids. The DNA of the CDR3 is TGTGCCAGCAGTAAAAACAGGGGAAGGAACGAGCAGTACTTC. Its translation is CASSKNRGRNEQYF.

J is TRBJ2-7 and V is TRBV5-5, with 15 nucleotides matching TRBD2. The V and J ends lost 3 bases and 2 bases, in that order; junction bases with no gene match: 6. The germline V gene has CDR1 SGHKS and CDR2 YYEKEE (reference sequence). The CDR3 is 17 residues long. CDR3 DNA sequence: TGTGCCAGCAGCTGGAGCGGGACTAGCGGGAGGACCTACGAGCAGTACTTC. The encoded protein is CASSWSGTSGRTYEQYF. The entire variable domain, with the rest obtained from reference TRBV5-5 and TRBJ2-7, is as follows: DAGVTQSPTHLIKTRGQQVTLRCSPISGHKSVSWYQQVLGQGPQFIFQYYEKEERGRGNFPDRFSARQFPNYSSELNVNALLLGDSALYLCASSWSGTSGRTYEQYFGPGTRLTVT.